This TCR beta chain was found in a study of cytomegalovirus exposure and HLA in healthy donors. Study outcomes and limitations: Researchers catalogued approximately 160 TCR beta chains as cytomegalovirus-associated.

This clone appeared a single time. Antigen specificity is unknown. Primers: 60 Vbeta forward and 13 Jbeta reverse. Data came from immunoSEQ multiplex PCR; TCRdb stores just in-frame clones and leaves some out. This table holds 110,000 or so clones, roughly 87% found once. This CDR3 comprises 16 residues. CDR1 and CDR2 (germline): SGHNT, YENEEA. The J segment lost 6 bases and the V segment lost 4 bases, leaving 4 bases of the junction unmatched. The source is a woman aged 18-35 years in good health and CMV-seronegative. The sequencing input was PBMCs. This chain joins TRBV11-3 and TRBJ2-3; TRBD2 matches 16 bases. CDR3 DNA sequence: TGTGCCAGCAGCTCCGGGACTAGCGGGGGGGCCGATACGCAGTATTTT. Its translation is CASSSGTSGGADTQYF.